One and the same sample provided the 18 T cell receptor beta chains below, sequenced in a study of cytomegalovirus exposure and HLA in healthy donors. PCR primers comprised 60 Vbeta and 13 Jbeta primers. Generated by immunoSEQ multiplex PCR, the TCRdb table keeps only in-frame clones and is missing some. Here the sample spans fewer than 90,000 clones, over 75% being singletons. The sample was PBMCs. The source is a female donor in good health and CMV-seronegative.

The rearrangement uses TRBV7-6 and TRBJ1-2; D perhaps matches TRBD1 (5 bases). Germline assignment: CDR1 SGHVS and CDR2 FNYEAQ. The CDR3 runs to 15 residues. V gave up 4 bases and J gave up 5 bases, with 17 bases separating them. The DNA for the CDR3 is TGTGCCAGCAGCTCCACAGGTTATGGTCGGTATGGCTACACCTTC. Protein product: CASSSTGYGRYGYTF.

The chain recombines TRBV30 with TRBJ2-5, with D possibly matching TRBD2 (6 bases). The CDR3 is 14 amino acids. Germline V CDR1 and CDR2: GTSNPN, SVGIG (reference sequence). CDR3 loop: CAGGKGIGQETQYF. The CDR3, as DNA: TGTGCGGGGGGTAAGGGAATTGGGCAAGAGACCCAGTACTTC.

The chain recombines TRBV7-2 with TRBJ2-5, with D perhaps matching TRBD1 (5 bases). Deletions cut 5 bases from V and 1 base from J, with 11 bases between. Germline CDR1 is SGHTA and CDR2 is FQGNSA. The CDR3 has 14 residues. The CDR3 bases are TGTGCCAGCAGCCGGGTAGACAGCCAAGAGACCCAGTACTTC. It encodes CASSRVDSQETQYF.

The chain couples TRBV18 to TRBJ2-3; a weak D match, TRBD2 (5 bases). The CDR3 consists of 14 residues. In germline, CDR1 is KGHSH, CDR2 LQKENI. Trimming took off 2 bases at V and 6 bases at J, with 12 bases between the two ends. CDR3 bases: TGTGCCAGCTCACCAAACCCGCCGGGGGATACGCAGTATTTT. Its protein product is CASSPNPPGDTQYF.

The chain employs TRBV5-1 and TRBJ2-2; 11 bases align to TRBD2. This CDR3 spans 16 amino acids. The ends lost 2 bases at V and 4 bases at J; junction bases unmatched: 4. Germline V lookup: CDR1 SGHRS, CDR2 YFSETQ. The CDR3 region has the DNA TGCGCCAGCAGCTTTCTAGCGGGAGGCTCCACCGGGGAGCTGTTTTTT. This codes for CASSFLAGGSTGELFF.

In DNA, the CDR3 is TGTGCCAGCAGTTTATTCGGTCTTTCTAGCGGTCGGGACAGGAGATATTCTGGGGCCAACGTCCTGACTTTC. It encodes CASSLFGLSSGRDRRYSGANVLTF. The genes are TRBV28 and TRBJ2-6; D may be TRBD1 (8 bases). The V end lost 1 base, the J end lost 1 base, and 32 bases lay between the germline ends. Germline V CDR1 and CDR2: MDHEN, SYDVKM. This CDR3 has 24 residues.

The V and J genes are TRBV2 and TRBJ2-7; no clear D. Germline lookup yields CDR1 SNHLY and CDR2 FYNNEI. The CDR3 totals 14 residues. V lost 7 bases, J lost 0 bases, and 13 bases lay in between. The CDR3: CASKMAVTSYEQYF. The CDR3 DNA sequence: TGTGCCAGCAAAATGGCCGTTACCTCCTACGAGCAGTACTTC. The entire variable domain, with the rest obtained from reference TRBV2 and TRBJ2-7, is as follows: EPEVTQTPSHQVTQMGQEVILRCVPISNHLYFYWYRQILGQKVEFLVSFYNNEISEKSEIFDDQFSVERPDGSNFTLKIRSTKLEDSAMYFCASKMAVTSYEQYFGPGTRLTVT.

The chain employs TRBV9 and TRBJ2-7; a weak D match, TRBD1 (6 bases). The CDR3 is 15 residues long. V shed 0 bases and J shed 2 bases, with 12 bases lying between them. CDR1 is SGDLS and CDR2 is YYNGEE in the germline V gene. For the CDR3, the DNA is TGTGCCAGCAGCGTAGCTGTCCAGGGGACCTACGAGCAGTACTTC. Its protein product is CASSVAVQGTYEQYF.

A remark on this clone: The sample holds other DNA sequences that translate to the same CDR3. The chain has TRBV27 and TRBJ2-2; D is undetermined. There are 14 residues in the CDR3. Germline CDR1 is MNHEY and CDR2 is SMNVEV (reference sequence). With 2 bases removed from V and 4 bases from J, the gap between germline ends came to 8 bases. The CDR3 region has the DNA TGTGCCAGCAGTTTAGACTCCCCCACCGGGGAGCTGTTTTTT. It translates to CASSLDSPTGELFF.

The V gene is TRBV28, the J gene TRBJ1-6; D not certain. V was pared by 1 base and J by 3 bases, with 4 bases between. This CDR3 region has 14 residues. Germline V gives CDR1 MDHEN, CDR2 SYDVKM. DNA of the CDR3: TGTGCCAGCAGTTTATCCAGCTATAATTCACCCCTCCACTTT. Translating gives CASSLSSYNSPLHF.

The chain joins TRBV30 to TRBJ2-5; D call uncertain. Germline V CDR1 and CDR2: GTSNPN, SVGIG (reference sequence). The V end lost 1 base, the J end lost 2 bases, and 11 bases lay between the germline ends. This CDR3 has 14 residues. CDR3 residues: CAWSASAGQETQYF. The CDR3 nucleotides read TGTGCCTGGAGTGCTTCGGCAGGACAAGAGACCCAGTACTTC.

The V call is TRBV27, the J call TRBJ2-3; D is unclear. Trimming left V 4 bases short and J 2 bases short, with 13 bases between. The germline gives CDR1 MNHEY, CDR2 SMNVEV (reference sequence). CDR3 size: 15 residues. Here the CDR3 reads CASSSLSRNTDTQYF. The CDR3 coding sequence is TGTGCCAGCAGTTCCCTAAGCAGGAACACAGATACGCAGTATTTT.

The rearrangement uses TRBV5-1 and TRBJ1-4, with 8 bases lining up with TRBD1. Germline V gives CDR1 SGHRS, CDR2 YFSETQ. The CDR3 spans 16 residues. J was trimmed by 0 bases and V by 7 bases; bases with no gene match: 8. Here the CDR3 DNA reads TGCGCCAGCGGAATGGGACAGGTAGCAACTAATGAAAAACTGTTTTTT. Its translation: CASGMGQVATNEKLFF.

The chain recombines TRBV4-1 with TRBJ2-1; TRBD2 is a possible D gene (5 bases). V dropped 0 bases and J dropped 7 bases, with 16 bases sitting between them. This CDR3 is 16 amino acids long. Germline CDR1 and CDR2: MGHRA and YSYEKL. The DNA for the CDR3 is TGCGCCAGCAGCCAAGATCGGGCTAGCCTTGGAAATGAGCAGTTCTTC. Encoded protein: CASSQDRASLGNEQFF.

The rearrangement links TRBV9 to TRBJ2-2; 9 bases are a match to TRBD2. V shed 4 bases, J shed 5 bases, and the junction held 12 bases outside the gene matches. The CDR3 runs to 17 residues. Looked up from germline, CDR1 is SGDLS and CDR2 is YYNGEE. The CDR3 loop is CASSPRGSSGVTGELFF. CDR3 coding DNA: TGTGCCAGCAGCCCCCGGGGGTCTAGCGGGGTTACCGGGGAGCTGTTTTTT.

This rearrangement joins TRBV5-7 to TRBJ2-7; 8 bases agree with TRBD2. TRBV5-7 is identified as an open reading frame with a role that is uncertain. The trim removed 2 bases at V and 5 bases at J, leaving 3 bases unmatched. The CDR3 is 13 residues long. Here the CDR3 DNA reads TGTGCCAGCAGCTTCGGGGGGGCGGACGAGCAGTACTTC. Protein: CASSFGGADEQYF.

This sequence joins TRBV14 and TRBJ1-6, with a weak D call TRBD1 (6 bases). The CDR3 consists of 13 residues. V was shortened by 4 bases and J by 7 bases, with 8 bases between the two germline ends. CDR1 and CDR2 from the germline V gene are SGHDN and FVKESK. The CDR3 region has the DNA TGTGCCAGCAGCCCCCAGGGGAATTCACCCCTCCACTTT. Protein product: CASSPQGNSPLHF.

V gene TRBV19 combines with J gene TRBJ2-1; 12 nucleotides match TRBD1. CDR1 and CDR2 from the germline V gene are LNHDA and SQIVND (reference sequence). The CDR3 extends over 16 amino acids. V was clipped by 4 bases and J by 10 bases; unmatched bases: 11. The CDR3 here is CASSKWVGTGGYEQFF. CDR3 DNA sequence: TGTGCCAGTAGTAAGTGGGTGGGGACAGGGGGCTACGAGCAGTTCTTC.